The clone carrying this TCR beta chain was observed at least ten times. This entry belongs to a study of blood T cells in healthy people across ages. V lost 7 bases and J lost 4, with 19 bases in between. Looked up from germline, CDR1 is SGHRS and CDR2 is YFSETQ. The CDR3 sequence is 15 residues long. Combining a sample-barcoded 5' primer with a J-beta primer mix, a second PCR ran for 7 to 11 cycles. TCRdb passed the 5' RACE reads through MiXCR, listing each CDR3 protein once. The data contain some 890,000 distinct CDR3 sequences, roughly 28% of them singletons. This sample was shared with a second study, whose subject was T cells of mothers and their children. That publication notes: A few healthy Caucasian mothers, along with their six children, were the donors. Each 15 ul cDNA reaction used roughly 1.6 ug RNA; all RNA was used.

Sample: blood. This sequence joins TRBV5-1 and TRBJ2-3; D is possibly TRBD1 or TRBD2 (6 bases each). This TCR came from a woman aged 40-49 years in good health. This chain's CDR3 is CASRPLAGEADTQYF. The CDR3 DNA reads as TGCGCCAGCCGCCCTTTAGCAGGGGAGGCAGATACGCAGTATTTT.